This T cell receptor beta chain was documented in a study of CD8+ T cells in alopecia areata. The treatment is: oral pan-JAK inhibitor, 5-10 mg twice daily. Individuals with alopecia areata gave both lesional scalp punch biopsies and peripheral blood for collection. The authors sorted CD4+ and CD8+ T cells from PBMCs. RNA extraction and reverse transcription yielded cDNA as sequencing template. The method was immunoSEQ multiplex PCR; TCRdb's version includes in-frame clones alone and lacks a portion of them. This sample has around 100,000 clones, with roughly 40% found just once. CDR1 and CDR2 (germline): SEHNR, FQNEAQ (reference sequence). The CDR3 loop spans 12 amino acids. V was clipped by 5 bases and J by 1 base, with 5 bases between them.

This receptor was taken from a human donor with alopecia areata. This chain connects TRBV7-9 to TRBJ1-1; D gene unclear. The sample was CD8+ T cells sorted from blood, taken at week 24, from a patient treated with tofacitinib. CDR3 sequence reads: CASSQTNTEAFF. CDR3 nucleotides: TGTGCCAGCAGCCAGACGAACACTGAAGCTTTCTTT.